This note documents a single T cell receptor beta chain sequence. Its antigen is still unknown. Base qualities are missing; no much larger clone stands one base away. The germline V end is reduced by 3 bases and the J end by 7 bases; junction bases left unmatched: 12. Sequences MDHEN (CDR1) and SYDVKM (CDR2) are obtained from the germline V gene. CDR3 length: 17 amino acids, cysteine to phenylalanine. This entry keeps only the CDR3 DNA: 51 bases, framed from base 1. This sample stems from a study of cytomegalovirus exposure and HLA in healthy donors (dated by TCRdb to 2015 to 2018). Background for the entire study: According to an earlier analysis of 587 of the donors, about 190 million T cells yielded 95 million to 140 million unique TCR beta sequences and 276 Gb of sequence data. Of the 300 to 450 genotyped donors, 81% were placed in the genetic ancestry cluster associated with self-reported Caucasian donors. The T cell repertoires of several hundred subjects were profiled by immunosequencing and related to cytomegalovirus serostatus. The study was designed to test whether signatures of past pathogen exposure could be identified by cataloging public T cell receptors. Every repertoire in the discovery cohort had been generated on one and the same sequencing platform. Rather than using new phenotypic data, the later analysis identified candidate immune exposures from TCR beta sequences and from how often those sequences occurred across donors. Both class I and class II loci were covered by HLA typing, at four-digit resolution. An early release covering just under 650 HLA-typed donors comprised approximately 290 gigabases of sequencing data and roughly 86 million unique TCR sequences. The number of typed donors differed by locus: roughly 629-640 for A, B, C, DRB1 and DQB1; 500 to 550 for DQA1; some 590 for DPA1; and 400 to 480 for DPB1. Alongside the repertoire data, information on donor age, sex, ethnicity and CMV serostatus was compiled. An earlier analysis of more than 450 of the donors used high-throughput TCR beta sequencing to judge whether each TCR beta V gene segment behaved as functional or pseudogenic. In a later analysis, previously published TCR beta repertoires from 600 to 850 donors were re-analyzed and high-resolution HLA genotyping was added so that TCR occurrence patterns could be studied. Besides the first cohort of 500 to 700 subjects, a separate validation cohort made up of over 95 different subjects was used. Four to six DR-DQ haplotypes were handled as single units for association and clustering, since linkage in the cohort was strong. To predict cytomegalovirus infection status, the study brought together high-throughput TCR immunosequencing, statistical association of individual TCRs with disease status, and machine learning. Genome-wide SNP genotypes for about 65% of the 666 donors were used in a later genetic analysis, which treated that subset as a discovery cohort. Among 350 to 400 genotyped donors of the cohort, an average of roughly 240,000 unique TCR beta nucleotide sequences were sequenced per donor, roughly 18% of them non-productive. Points the paper makes about the study in general: The cohort was sequenced for TCR beta chains only, and without alpha or paired-chain data the features that could be detected were limited. In a later genetic analysis, fewer N-insertions in productive TCRs were reported among donors in an Asian-associated ancestry cluster than the roughly 710-donor mean. A few of the identified cytomegalovirus-associated TCR beta chains were confirmed in vitro to be specific for cytomegalovirus antigens. In a later analysis, some 17,000 TCR beta sequences were associated with specific HLA alleles at a false discovery rate of 0.05. A cluster of highly shared sequence variants was judged likely to represent a technical artifact of the sequencing pipeline. In a later analysis, HLA-associated TCR beta chains were found to be more clonally expanded and to have lower generation probabilities than equally common non-associated chains. Most TCR sequences were seen in very few donors, while some public TCRs were found in many individuals. Because HLA typing was unavailable for some donors at each locus, only the typed subset was used in association tests. Roughly uniform sequencing depth across donors was assumed in presence/absence analyses, although this assumption may not hold. A further reported finding was that TCR beta sequences accurately predicted the HLA-A and HLA-B alleles for most subjects in the first cohort. The authors suggested that the approach could potentially be generalized to other disease states and immunological phenotypes. The earlier analysis of some 540 of the donors excluded roughly 16 rarely observed V segments, including chromosome 9 orphons, because counts were too low. The 87-base-pair reads could not distinguish some IMGT-functional V segments, including TRBV6-2 and TRBV6-3, so those segments were excluded. Linkage disequilibrium might explain the correlated functional status among segregating V segments, but an unknown experimental factor could not be excluded. In an earlier analysis of around 500 of the donors, most TCR beta V segments appeared in productive rearrangements about 87% or about 30% of the time, broadly matching IMGT annotations. The study gave a list of 150 to 200 TCR beta chains associated with cytomegalovirus. When HLA alleles, especially DR and DQ, strongly co-occurred, TCR associations were difficult to assign to individual alleles. In a later analysis, TCR association rates were found to vary across HLA loci, with the most associated TCRs seen for DRB1 alleles and the fewest for HLA-C alleles. A later analysis found that most CMV-associated TCR beta chains appeared HLA-restricted, with HLA associations seemingly driven largely by CMV exposure. The classifier was reported to diagnose cytomegalovirus status with high specificity and sensitivity in both the original and validation cohorts. In a later analysis, several top co-occurrence clusters were reported to appear linked to parvovirus B19, influenza, CMV and Epstein-Barr virus. A later genetic analysis associated a missense DCLRE1C variant with V-gene and J-gene trimming of TCR beta chains, and an independent cohort replicated the association. For the cohort, immune exposure information was limited to CMV serostatus.

The cohort consisted of 600 or so healthy bone marrow donors. All cohort members were sampled while nominally healthy, although unrecorded immune exposures were likely present. The donor was CMV seropositive and was included in the group of 270 or so seropositive cohort members. Each donor provided a peripheral blood sample, and peripheral blood mononuclear cells were used for TCR beta sequencing. The Qiagen DNeasy Blood Extraction Kit was used to extract genomic DNA from the blood cell samples. Library preparation employed the immunoSEQ multiplex PCR assay. The multiplex PCR relied on a mix of 60 forward primers for TCR Vbeta segments and 13 reverse primers for TCR Jbeta segments. The CDR3 region of rearranged TCR beta genes was amplified from genomic DNA with a multiplex PCR assay. The Illumina HiSeq System was used to sequence the amplified TCR beta libraries as 87-base-pair reads. Per the authors' processing: Across the 600 to 700 repertoires, a later analysis counted approximately 83 million unique TCR beta chains, roughly 11 million of which were shared by at least two donors. Raw reads were error-corrected and collapsed into unique sequences with a nearest-neighbor algorithm that merged closely related sequences to remove PCR and sequencing errors. Alignment of CDR3 sequences to IMGT reference sequences was used to assign V, D and J gene segments. For a sequence to be retained, a match of at least six nucleotides was required to both a V gene segment and a J gene segment. Rearrangements were classified as productive when the CDR3 lacked stop codons and remained in frame with V and J, and all other rearrangements were classified as non-productive. Following IMGT convention, CDR3 was defined as the stretch from the second conserved V-encoded cysteine up to the conserved J-encoded phenylalanine. In an earlier analysis of some 550 of the donors, sequences lacking an unambiguous match to a single V gene segment were excluded. In an earlier analysis of some 590 of the donors, a V segment was called functional when productive rearrangements were above 56.7%, and segregating when the standard deviation between donors exceeded 5%. A statistical classification framework was built to diagnose cytomegalovirus status from the catalog of TCR beta chain sequences. In a later analysis, V and J genes were assigned by comparing TCR nucleotide sequences against IMGT/GENE-DB human TR gene sequences. A later analysis assigned CDR3 sequences and most-parsimonious VDJ recombination scenarios with the TCRdist pipeline. In a later analysis, each TCR beta chain was defined by its CDR3 amino acid sequence together with its V-gene family, and reads without a unique V-gene family were excluded. As a way to deal with suspected cross-contamination and a sequencing artifact, a later analysis dropped 500 to 700 nucleotide sequences that were highly shared and had low generation probability. For each public chain, a later analysis derived a clonal expansion index from normalized ranks of inferred template counts within each repertoire. In a later analysis, generation probabilities were computed with a VDJ recombination model fitted to out-of-frame rearrangements, and the resulting probabilities were checked against IGoR. In a later analysis, hypergeometric tests were used to score TCR-TCR, TCR-HLA and TCR-CMV co-occurrence, with a repertoire-size bias correction applied to TCR pairs. False discovery rates were estimated in a later analysis by permuting HLA or CMV assignments 20 times. A later analysis grouped co-occurring TCRs with DBSCAN, adding TCRdist sequence similarity when clustering within HLA-allele-positive subsets. For co-occurrence clustering, repertoires with fewer than 30,000 or more than 120,000 public chains were excluded, along with a handful of repertoires with anomalous nucleotide sharing. TCRdb's version of the immuneACCESS table is confined to in-frame rearrangements and falls short of the full clone set. An unresolved V gene accounts for under half of the shortfall where checked; the remainder is of unknown origin. V and J calls plus clone size are reproduced from that table; the DNA served to infer D and trimming. The sample contains around 200,000 clones, roughly 76% of them found a single time. The ten largest clones represent roughly 6% of the sample.

Sequenced: PBMCs. The chain joins TRBV28 to TRBJ2-2; 9 middle bases align to TRBD1. The TCR was taken from a middle-aged man in good health and CMV-seropositive. The CDR3 has the sequence CASSFPRGQGTLGELFF. The sequence in DNA is TGTGCCAGCAGTTTCCCCAGGGGACAGGGAACGCTCGGGGAGCTGTTTTTT. With all but the CDR3 taken from the reference TRBV28 and TRBJ2-2 genes, the full variable domain is: DVKVTQSSRYLVKRTGEKVFLECVQDMDHENMFWYRQDPGLGLRLIYFSYDVKMKEKGDIPEGYSVSREKKERFSLILESASTNQTSMYLCASSFPRGQGTLGELFFGEGSRLTVL.